The present TCR beta chain was sequenced within a study of control samples from healthy donors and cancer patients. Data came from immunoSEQ multiplex PCR; TCRdb stores just in-frame clones and leaves some out. The sample shows over 150,000 clones, 90% of them seen only once. V gave up 3 bases and J gave up 0 bases; unmatched junction bases: 4. There are 16 residues in the CDR3. Germline-derived CDR1 and CDR2 are SGHDN and FVKESK. This sequence originates from a woman aged 45-60 years in good health. Sequencing was done on a sample of blood. The rearrangement links TRBV14 to TRBJ2-7; 11 bases are a match to TRBD2. The CDR3 here is CASSHATSGTSYEQYF. The CDR3 coding sequence is TGTGCCAGCAGCCATGCGACTAGCGGGACCTCCTACGAGCAGTACTTC.